This T cell receptor (beta chain) was sequenced during a study of T-cell reconstitution after alpha-beta-depleted transplantation in children. Unique molecular identifiers were incorporated into the prepared TCRbeta library. TCRdb called the PCR reads again in MiXCR, with one record for every CDR3 protein. The sample shows some 600,000 distinct CDR3 sequences, roughly 15% of them seen only once. This clonotype was counted a few times. Trimming removed 0 bases at V and 9 bases at J, with 14 bases between. Germline lookup yields CDR1 LGHNA and CDR2 YNFKEQ. The CDR3 is 14 amino acids. This clonotype originated in a human donor who donated a stem cell graft to a child with acute myeloid leukemia. The source material was PBMCs from the stem cell graft donor, sampled from the stem cell graft. The rearrangement joins TRBV4-2 to TRBJ2-5; D unclear. CDR3 amino acids: CASSQDSGLAAQYF. In DNA, the CDR3 is TGTGCCAGCAGCCAAGACTCCGGGCTGGCGGCCCAGTACTTC.